This TCR beta chain was recorded in a study of blood T cell repertoires in COVID-19. Turning to the study itself: Collection of acute and convalescent COVID-19 samples took place in the United States, Italy and Spain. The analysed material was cDNA or gDNA that came from T cells, B-cell-depleted T cells, or PBMCs.

V was cut by 5 bases and J by 12 bases, with 16 bases left in between. The germline gives CDR1 PRHDT, CDR2 FYEKMQ (reference sequence). The CDR3 runs 12 residues. The authors' processing: Amplifying reference gene primers gave estimates of nucleated cell counts. TCRdb's table, derived via immunoSEQ multiplex PCR, lists solely in-frame clones and lacks some. From that table come the V and J calls and clone size; the DNA was used to work out D and trimming. The sample carries under 250,000 clones, around four fifths recorded once. This clone turned up a few times. The sequencing sample was made of peripheral blood. This chain connects TRBV13 to TRBJ1-2; D ambiguous. The receptor's source is a woman aged 65 to 85 with active or convalescent COVID-19. The CDR3 protein is CASSPSSRLHTF. The CDR3 DNA sequence: TGTGCCAGCAGCCCGTCGAGCCGCCTACACACCTTC.